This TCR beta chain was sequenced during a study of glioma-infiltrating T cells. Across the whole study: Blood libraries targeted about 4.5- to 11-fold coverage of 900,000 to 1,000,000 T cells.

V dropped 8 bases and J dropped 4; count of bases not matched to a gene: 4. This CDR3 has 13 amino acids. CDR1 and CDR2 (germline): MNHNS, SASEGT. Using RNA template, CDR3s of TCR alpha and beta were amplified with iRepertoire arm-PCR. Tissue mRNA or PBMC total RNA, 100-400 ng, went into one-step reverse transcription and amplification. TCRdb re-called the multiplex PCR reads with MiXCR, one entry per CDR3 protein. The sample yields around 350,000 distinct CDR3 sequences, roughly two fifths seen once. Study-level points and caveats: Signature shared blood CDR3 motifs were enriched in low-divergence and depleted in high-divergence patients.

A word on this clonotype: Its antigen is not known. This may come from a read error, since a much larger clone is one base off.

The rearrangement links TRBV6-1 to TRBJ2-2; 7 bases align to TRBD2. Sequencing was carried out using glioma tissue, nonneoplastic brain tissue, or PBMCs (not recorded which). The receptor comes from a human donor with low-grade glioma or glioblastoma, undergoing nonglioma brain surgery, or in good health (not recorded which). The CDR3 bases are TGTGCCAGCGGCGGGAGCTCCACCGGGGAGCTGTTTTTT. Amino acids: CASGGSSTGELFF.